This TCR beta chain was sequenced for a study of T cell responses to AZD1222 COVID-19 vaccine. Note on this clone: Its target is unknown.

Study-wide results and caveats: Close to half of all spike-specific TCRs reportedly target regions of the variants that are unmutated.

Germline V gene sequence: CDR1 GTSNPN, CDR2 SVGIG (reference sequence). Trimming removed 4 bases from V and 2 bases from J, with 9 bases in between. The CDR3 totals 12 residues. Profiling relied on immunoSEQ multiplex PCR, and the TCRdb table lists in-frame clones only, not all of them. The sample carries 95,000 to 150,000 clones, roughly 88% recorded once. Here the sequenced sample was peripheral blood, taken on day 0 of MenACWY control vaccination. The receptor was isolated from an adult in good health. V gene TRBV30 combines with J gene TRBJ2-7, with D unresolved. DNA of the CDR3: TGTGCCTGGACAGGATCACCCTACGAGCAGTACTTC. Its protein product is CAWTGSPYEQYF.